The 21 T cell receptor beta chains listed next were all sequenced from one sample in a study of cytomegalovirus exposure and HLA in healthy donors. Sequenced by immunoSEQ multiplex PCR; TCRdb stores in-frame clones only, minus some. Of around 71,000 clones listed, about 94% are singletons. The sample was PBMCs. These receptors were collected from a man younger than 35 in good health and CMV-seropositive.

The rearrangement joins TRBV6-6 to TRBJ1-2, with 10 bases fitting TRBD1. Germline CDR1 is MNHNY and CDR2 is SVGAGI (reference sequence). This CDR3 is 15 amino acids long. The V segment lost 4 bases and the J segment 5 bases; nucleotides outside the gene matches: 7. The CDR3 here is CASSLSGTGEYGYTF. The CDR3 DNA follows: TGTGCCAGCAGTTTATCCGGGACAGGGGAGTATGGCTACACCTTC.

This chain connects TRBV9 to TRBJ2-1; 8 bases are a match to TRBD2. The V gene's germline CDR1 is SGDLS and CDR2 YYNGEE. The CDR3 spans 16 residues. The V and J ends lost 0 bases and 2 bases, in that order; junction bases with no gene match: 4. CDR3 sequence reads: CASSVADGGAYNEQFF. The CDR3 nucleotides are TGTGCCAGCAGCGTAGCCGACGGGGGGGCCTACAATGAGCAGTTCTTC. The entire variable domain, with the rest obtained from reference TRBV9 and TRBJ2-1, is as follows: DSGVTQTPKHLITATGQRVTLRCSPRSGDLSVYWYQQSLDQGLQFLIQYYNGEERAKGNILERFSAQQFPDLHSELNLSSLELGDSALYFCASSVADGGAYNEQFFGPGTRLTVL.

The J gene is TRBJ2-7, the V gene TRBV7-8; 9 positions match TRBD2. Germline CDR1 and CDR2: SGHVS and FQNEAQ. V lost 5 bases to trimming and J lost 5 bases; unmatched junction nucleotides: 7. The CDR3 is made up of 14 amino acids. The CDR3 reads CASSLRVAGDEQYF. CDR3 DNA: TGTGCCAGCAGCCTACGGGTAGCGGGAGACGAGCAGTACTTC.

The gene calls are TRBV6-5 and TRBJ2-7, with 7 bases aligning to TRBD1. In germline, CDR1 is MNHEY, CDR2 SVGAGI. The length of the CDR3 is 14 residues. J was trimmed by 3 bases and V by 3 bases; bases with no gene match: 5. The CDR3 region is CASSYNAGGYEQYF. CDR3 bases: TGTGCCAGCAGTTATAATGCAGGGGGCTACGAGCAGTACTTC.

The chain is built from TRBV5-1 and TRBJ2-5, with D maybe TRBD1 (5 bases). Germline V gene lookup returns CDR1 SGHRS and CDR2 YFSETQ. V gave up 1 base and J gave up 5 bases, with 15 bases separating them. CDR3 length equals 15 residues. The CDR3 coding sequence is TGCGCCAGCAGCTTGTTCAGCCAGGCAGGGGAGACCCAGTACTTC. The encoded protein is CASSLFSQAGETQYF.

The chain links TRBV13 to TRBJ2-7, with a tentative D call TRBD1 (5 bases). The CDR3 runs to 14 residues. V gave up 0 bases and J gave up 3 bases, with 9 bases separating them. Germline V CDR1 and CDR2: PRHDT, FYEKMQ (reference sequence). The CDR3 loop reads CASSLGGQRYEQYF. The CDR3 DNA reads as TGTGCCAGCAGCTTAGGGGGGCAGCGCTACGAGCAGTACTTC.

Many counts were recorded for this clone. The rearrangement links TRBV4-2 to TRBJ2-7; a weak D match, TRBD1 (5 bases). This CDR3 region has 11 residues. V dropped 3 bases and J dropped 7 bases, with 7 bases sitting between them. The V gene's germline CDR1 is LGHNA and CDR2 YNFKEQ. The CDR3: CASSQAGEQYF. The CDR3 DNA reads TGTGCCAGCAGCCAGGCAGGGGAGCAGTACTTC.

The V call is TRBV5-4, the J call TRBJ2-5, with D uncertain. Germline V gene data show CDR1 as SGHNT and CDR2 as YYREEE (reference sequence). Trimming pared 2 bases from V and 2 bases from J, leaving 13 bases between. The CDR3 has 15 residues. CDR3 DNA sequence: TGTGCCAGCAGCTTATCGGCACAGCCGCAAGAGACCCAGTACTTC. Its protein is CASSLSAQPQETQYF.

The CDR3 here is CSVVTGWGQPQHF. CDR3 DNA: TGCAGCGTTGTAACAGGCTGGGGTCAGCCCCAGCATTTT. V is TRBV29-1 and J is TRBJ1-5; TRBD1 is a possible D gene (5 bases). V gave up 4 bases and J gave up 6 bases, with 13 bases separating them. This CDR3 has 13 residues. Looked up from germline, CDR1 is SQVTM and CDR2 is ANQGSEA.

V usage is TRBV5-4 and J usage is TRBJ2-3; 9 positions match TRBD2. There are 15 residues in the CDR3. CDR1 SGHNT and CDR2 YYREEE come from the germline V gene (reference sequence). Losses at the gene ends were 3 bases for V and 4 bases for J; bases not matched to a gene: 6. The CDR3 reads CASSSGVAGADTQYF. The DNA for the CDR3 is TGTGCCAGCAGCTCCGGGGTAGCGGGGGCAGATACGCAGTATTTT. The entire variable domain, with the rest obtained from reference TRBV5-4 and TRBJ2-3, is as follows: ETGVTQSPTHLIKTRGQQVTLRCSSQSGHNTVSWYQQALGQGPQFIFQYYREEENGRGNFPPRFSGLQFPNYSSELNVNALELDDSALYLCASSSGVAGADTQYFGPGTRLTVL.

The rearrangement joins TRBV2 to TRBJ2-7; 11 nucleotides align to TRBD2. The germline V gene encodes CDR1 SNHLY and CDR2 FYNNEI. The CDR3 has 14 amino acids. The V and J ends lost 8 bases and 4 bases, in that order; junction bases with no gene match: 7. CDR3 sequence: CASLPGLADYEQYF. CDR3 bases: TGTGCCAGCCTCCCGGGACTAGCGGATTACGAGCAGTACTTC.

V gene TRBV6-5 combines with J gene TRBJ2-7; D unresolved. From germline, CDR1 is MNHEY and CDR2 SVGAGI. CDR3 size: 15 residues. Trimming pared 6 bases from V and 2 bases from J, leaving 17 bases between. CDR3 amino acids: CASSRTDTYTYEQYF. For the CDR3, the DNA is TGTGCCAGCAGCCGAACCGACACTTATACCTACGAGCAGTACTTC.

This clone is medium-sized by share. The V gene is TRBV13, the J gene TRBJ1-2; D remains unclear. The CDR3 is 14 residues long. Trimming took 4 bases from V and 3 from J, leaving 12 bases between them. Germline lookup yields CDR1 PRHDT and CDR2 FYEKMQ (reference sequence). The CDR3 protein is CASSSRYPHYGYTF. The CDR3 coding sequence is TGTGCCAGCAGCTCCAGGTACCCCCACTATGGCTACACCTTC.

This chain links TRBV6-1 with TRBJ2-7, with D unresolved. Trimming removed 3 bases from V and 3 bases from J, with 9 bases in between. In germline, CDR1 is MNHNS, CDR2 SASEGT. The CDR3 extends over 13 amino acids. CDR3 region: CASSEAGYYEQYF. CDR3 DNA: TGTGCCAGCAGTGAGGCAGGATACTACGAGCAGTACTTC.

The chain has TRBV19 and TRBJ1-4; D perhaps matches TRBD1 (6 bases). Trimming cost V 2 bases and J 8 bases, with 15 bases left between them. Germline assignment: CDR1 LNHDA and CDR2 SQIVND (reference sequence). The CDR3 contains 15 residues. The CDR3 DNA is TGTGCCAGTAGTATACGGGGGGCCATCCAGGAAAAACTGTTTTTT. Amino acid sequence: CASSIRGAIQEKLFF. The full variable domain, with the rest looked up from reference TRBV19 and TRBJ1-4, is DGGITQSPKYLFRKEGQNVTLSCEQNLNHDAMYWYRQDPGQGLRLIYYSQIVNDFQKGDIAEGYSVSREKKESFPLTVTSAQKNPTAFYLCASSIRGAIQEKLFFGSGTQLSVL.

The V and J genes are TRBV7-8 and TRBJ1-4; TRBD1 aligns across 8 bases. Trimming at V came to 2 bases and at J to 6 bases, leaving 8 bases not matched to a gene. The length of the CDR3 is 16 residues. The germline V gene encodes CDR1 SGHVS and CDR2 FQNEAQ. This CDR3 is CASSLSTGGRDEKLFF. In DNA, the CDR3 is TGTGCCAGCAGCTTATCAACAGGGGGGAGGGATGAAAAACTGTTTTTT.

The chain employs TRBV27 and TRBJ1-1; D might be TRBD1 (6 bases). Per the germline V gene, CDR1 is MNHEY and CDR2 is SMNVEV (reference sequence). Trimming took off 0 bases at V and 6 bases at J, with 11 bases between the two ends. CDR3 length: 14 amino acids. CDR3 bases: TGTGCCAGCAGTTTATCGGGCAGGGGCTCTGAAGCTTTCTTT. This codes for CASSLSGRGSEAFF.

The chain uses TRBV5-1 and TRBJ2-1; a possible D gene is TRBD1 (5 bases). V dropped 3 bases and J dropped 8 bases, with 21 bases sitting between them. Germline V gene data show CDR1 as SGHRS and CDR2 as YFSETQ. CDR3 length equals 16 residues. CDR3 region: CASSSLGSGKGHEQFF. The DNA of the CDR3 is TGCGCCAGCAGCTCCCTCGGCTCAGGAAAGGGGCATGAGCAGTTCTTC.

This sequence joins TRBV9 and TRBJ2-2, with a weak D call TRBD1 (6 bases). Germline CDR1 is SGDLS and CDR2 is YYNGEE. V lost 2 bases to trimming and J lost 7 bases, with 12 bases between them. The CDR3 is 14 amino acids. The CDR3 coding sequence is TGTGCCAGCAGCGTGCGACTGACAGGCGGGGAGCTGTTTTTT. This gives the protein CASSVRLTGGELFF. Combining the CDR3 with reference TRBV9 and TRBJ2-2 gives the whole variable domain DSGVTQTPKHLITATGQRVTLRCSPRSGDLSVYWYQQSLDQGLQFLIQYYNGEERAKGNILERFSAQQFPDLHSELNLSSLELGDSALYFCASSVRLTGGELFFGEGSRLTVL.

This chain connects TRBV23-1 to TRBJ2-1, with unresolved D. TRBV23-1 qualifies as an ORF whose function is uncertain. Trimming shortened V by 6 bases and J by 0 bases, and 9 bases separated the two germline ends. The CDR3 has 14 residues. CDR3 protein: CASSPASSYNEQFF. CDR3 in DNA: TGCGCCAGCAGCCCAGCGAGCTCCTACAATGAGCAGTTCTTC.

Only a few counts were recorded for this clone. CDR3 nucleotide sequence: TGTGCCAGTAGTGCCAGGGTTCCCTACGAGCAGTACTTC. It yields the protein CASSARVPYEQYF. The chain has TRBV19 and TRBJ2-7, with D possibly being TRBD1 (5 bases). Trimming removed 5 bases from V and 2 bases from J, with 10 bases in between. Germline loops: CDR1 LNHDA, CDR2 SQIVND (reference sequence). The CDR3 runs 13 residues. The full variable domain, rest sourced from reference TRBV19 and TRBJ2-7, is DGGITQSPKYLFRKEGQNVTLSCEQNLNHDAMYWYRQDPGQGLRLIYYSQIVNDFQKGDIAEGYSVSREKKESFPLTVTSAQKNPTAFYLCASSARVPYEQYFGPGTRLTVT.